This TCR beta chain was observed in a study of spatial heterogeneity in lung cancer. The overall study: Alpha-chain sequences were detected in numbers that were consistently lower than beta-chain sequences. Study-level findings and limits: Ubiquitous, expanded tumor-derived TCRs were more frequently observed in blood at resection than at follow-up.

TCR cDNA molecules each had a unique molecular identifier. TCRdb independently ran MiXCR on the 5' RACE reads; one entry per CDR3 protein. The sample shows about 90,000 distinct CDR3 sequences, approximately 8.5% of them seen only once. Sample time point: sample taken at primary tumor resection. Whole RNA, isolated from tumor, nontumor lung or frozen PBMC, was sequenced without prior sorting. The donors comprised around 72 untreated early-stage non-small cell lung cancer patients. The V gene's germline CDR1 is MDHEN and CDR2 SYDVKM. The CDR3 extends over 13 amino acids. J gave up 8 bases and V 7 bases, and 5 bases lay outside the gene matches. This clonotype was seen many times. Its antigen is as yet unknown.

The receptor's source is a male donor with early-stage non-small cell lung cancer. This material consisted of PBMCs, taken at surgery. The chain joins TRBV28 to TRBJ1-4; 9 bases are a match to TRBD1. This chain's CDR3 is CASTYRGLEKLFF. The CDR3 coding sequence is TGTGCCAGCACCTACAGGGGGCTGGAAAAACTGTTTTTT.